The next 29 T cell receptor beta chains were all read from a single sample in a study of blood T cell repertoires in COVID-19. Some clones are missing from TCRdb's copy, which holds only in-frame ones; the method was immunoSEQ multiplex PCR. The sample holds 90,000 to 100,000 clones, roughly 80% seen once. The specimen sequenced was peripheral blood. These receptors all stem from a man aged 65 to 79 with active or convalescent COVID-19.

The chain joins TRBV21-1 to TRBJ1-1; the DNA was not compared with TRBD1, the D call given in the table. TRBV21-1 is a documented pseudogene. This CDR3 is 17 amino acids long. DNA for the CDR3: TGTGCCAGCAGCGCATTTAAACCGGGACAGCGGAACACTGAAGCTTTCTTT. This encodes CASSAFKPGQRNTEAFF.

The chain recombines TRBV6-5 with TRBJ2-6, with D perhaps matching TRBD1 (6 bases). V shed 2 bases and J shed 4 bases, with 9 bases lying between them. Germline loops: CDR1 MNHEY, CDR2 SVGAGI. CDR3 length: 15 amino acids. CDR3 residues: CASSYTGFGANVLTF. CDR3 nucleotide sequence: TGTGCCAGCAGTTACACAGGGTTCGGGGCCAACGTCCTGACTTTC.

This clone was seen a single time. The chain recombines TRBV15 with TRBJ2-7; TRBD2 might be the D (6 bases). Germline CDR1 LNHNV, CDR2 YYDKDF (reference sequence). The ends were cut back, 0 bases at V and 7 bases at J, with 13 bases in the middle. The CDR3 covers 14 residues. This CDR3 is CATSRDIHRGEQYF. Written as DNA, the CDR3 is TGTGCCACCAGCAGAGATATCCACCGGGGGGAGCAGTACTTC.

The chain recombines TRBV18 with TRBJ2-7, with a tentative D call TRBD2 (5 bases). This CDR3 region has 15 residues. The ends were cut back, 6 bases at V and 0 bases at J, with 15 bases in the middle. Germline lookup yields CDR1 KGHSH and CDR2 LQKENI. CDR3 nucleotides: TGTGCCAGCTCGTCGGCGCGGGCCAGCTCCTACGAGCAGTACTTC. Its translation: CASSSARASSYEQYF.

The rearrangement joins TRBV3-1 (or the pseudogene TRBV3-2) to TRBJ1-2, with D uncertain. The CDR3 covers 12 residues. Germline CDR1 is LGHDT and CDR2 is YNNKEL (reference sequence). Deletions cut 8 bases from V and 3 bases from J, with 10 bases between. CDR3 loop: CASAGGDYGYTF. The CDR3 coding sequence is TGTGCCAGCGCGGGAGGAGACTATGGCTACACCTTC.

V and J are TRBV15 and TRBJ1-5; D not certain. Germline V gene sequence: CDR1 LNHNV, CDR2 YYDKDF (reference sequence). This CDR3 spans 13 amino acids. V lost 2 bases and J lost 9, with 11 bases in between. CDR3 in amino acids: CATSRMGQRPQHF. The CDR3 DNA reads TGTGCCACCAGCAGAATGGGCCAACGGCCCCAGCATTTT. Full variable domain (rest looked up from reference TRBV15 and TRBJ1-5): DAMVIQNPRYQVTQFGKPVTLSCSQTLNHNVMYWYQQKSSQAPKLLFHYYDKDFNNEADTPDNFQSRRPNTSFCFLDIRSPGLGDTAMYLCATSRMGQRPQHFGDGTRLSIL.

The chain links TRBV27 to TRBJ1-5; TRBD1 matches at 9 bases. V lost 4 bases and J lost 1; bases outside the gene matches: 5. CDR3 length: 16 amino acids. Germline V CDR1 and CDR2: MNHEY, SMNVEV (reference sequence). The CDR3 region is CASSWGQGRSNQPQHF. CDR3 sequence (DNA): TGTGCCAGCAGTTGGGGACAGGGACGGAGCAATCAGCCCCAGCATTTT.

In its sample, this clone was seen once. The V gene is TRBV5-1, the J gene TRBJ1-2, with D maybe TRBD1 (6 bases). Deletions cut 1 base from V and 8 bases from J, with 12 bases between. The CDR3 loop spans 13 amino acids. CDR1 SGHRS and CDR2 YFSETQ come from the germline V gene. CDR3 in amino acids: CASSLKGQSGYTF. The CDR3 nucleotides are TGCGCCAGCAGCTTGAAAGGACAGAGCGGCTACACCTTC.

V is TRBV11-2 and J is TRBJ2-7; TRBD1 might be the D (6 bases). CDR3 length: 13 residues. Germline assignment: CDR1 SGHAT and CDR2 FQNNGV. Trimming took off 3 bases at V and 6 bases at J, with 12 bases between the two ends. As DNA, the CDR3 is TGTGCCAGCAGCTTGGGCCACAGGGCCGAGCAGTACTTC. Translation gives CASSLGHRAEQYF.

The genes are TRBV18 and TRBJ2-2; D remains unclear. This CDR3 region has 14 residues. Per germline, CDR1 KGHSH and CDR2 LQKENI. Trimming removed 1 base at V and 4 bases at J, with 7 bases between. The CDR3 spells CASSPLPGTGELFF. The CDR3 DNA reads TGTGCCAGCTCACCACTTCCGGGCACCGGGGAGCTGTTTTTT.

The rearrangement links TRBV6-2 or TRBV6-3 to TRBJ2-7; TRBD1 agrees at 8 bases. The germline CDR1 and CDR2 sequences are MNHEY and SVGEGT. The CDR3 extends over 15 amino acids. With 6 bases clipped from V and 7 bases from J, the junction kept 14 bases outside the gene matches. CDR3 coding DNA: TGTGCCAGCAGCCCCTCAGGGGGCGTCCTCCGGGAGCAGTACTTC. Translating it yields CASSPSGGVLREQYF.

This clone was seen just once. This sequence joins TRBV25-1 and TRBJ2-7; 9 nucleotides align to TRBD1. Trimming cost V 1 base and J 4 bases; bases outside gene matches: 5. Germline CDR1 MGHDK, CDR2 SYGVNS. This CDR3 is built from 15 residues. As DNA, the CDR3 is TGTGCCAGCAGTGAATTGGGACAGGGAGAGTACGAGCAGTACTTC. Its protein is CASSELGQGEYEQYF.

Notes on this clone: Other DNA sequences in this specimen translate into the identical CDR3. The rearrangement links TRBV30 to TRBJ1-4; D is perhaps TRBD1 (6 bases). The CDR3 runs to 14 residues. CDR1 and CDR2 (germline): GTSNPN, SVGIG (reference sequence). Trimming pared 2 bases from V and 4 bases from J, leaving 11 bases between. The CDR3 DNA reads as TGTGCCTGGAGTAAAACAGGGATTAATGAAAAACTGTTTTTT. It translates to CAWSKTGINEKLFF.

The chain carries TRBV2 and TRBJ1-4; D is possibly TRBD1 (5 bases). Germline V CDR1 and CDR2: SNHLY, FYNNEI. The V end was cut by 7 bases, the J end by 5 bases, with 14 bases between. The CDR3 length is 14 residues. The DNA for the CDR3 is TGTGCCAGCAATACGGCAGGGCCAAATGAAAAACTGTTTTTT. Protein product: CASNTAGPNEKLFF.

The J gene is TRBJ2-3, the V gene TRBV10-3, with 7 bases aligning to TRBD2. The germline gives CDR1 ENHRY, CDR2 SYGVKD. Trimming took 3 bases from V and 0 from J; bases not matched to a gene: 6. The CDR3 length is 16 residues. CDR3 in amino acids: CAISESAGFSTDTQYF. The DNA of the CDR3 is TGTGCCATCAGTGAATCAGCGGGGTTTAGCACAGATACGCAGTATTTT.

The chain links TRBV11-2 to TRBJ1-3; D remains ambiguous. Germline-derived CDR1 and CDR2 are SGHAT and FQNNGV. There are 15 residues in the CDR3. With 2 bases removed from V and 2 bases from J, the gap between germline ends came to 10 bases. For the CDR3, the DNA is TGTGCCAGCAGCTTACCCGGGAGCACTGGAAACACCATATATTTT. Its translation: CASSLPGSTGNTIYF.

This chain links TRBV7-6 with TRBJ1-5, with D unresolved. Looked up from germline, CDR1 is SGHVS and CDR2 is FNYEAQ. V was pared by 0 bases and J by 5 bases, with 5 bases between. This CDR3 has 13 amino acids. CDR3 sequence: CASSLAEDQPQHF. CDR3 nucleotide sequence: TGTGCCAGCAGCTTAGCAGAGGATCAGCCCCAGCATTTT.

The V gene is TRBV9, the J gene TRBJ1-6; 10 positions match TRBD1. CDR3 length equals 17 residues. Trimming removed 1 base from V and 2 bases from J; junction bases left unmatched: 3. Germline-derived CDR1 and CDR2 are SGDLS and YYNGEE. For the CDR3, the DNA is TGTGCCAGCAGCGTATCGGACAGGGGGGCCTATAATTCACCCCTCCACTTT. Translating it yields CASSVSDRGAYNSPLHF.

The chain joins TRBV5-6 to TRBJ1-3; 9 nucleotides agree with TRBD1. This CDR3 is 16 amino acids long. The trim removed 5 bases at V and 4 bases at J, leaving 10 bases unmatched. The V gene's germline CDR1 is SGHDT and CDR2 YYEEEE. The CDR3 DNA follows: TGTGCCAGCAGTCCCTATTCCGGGACAGGGGGAAACACCATATATTTT. Its protein product is CASSPYSGTGGNTIYF.

The chain has TRBV11-2 and TRBJ1-6, with TRBD1 identical over 7 bases. The CDR3 extends over 16 amino acids. CDR1 and CDR2 from the germline V gene are SGHAT and FQNNGV. V lost 0 bases, J lost 6 bases, and 5 bases stayed unmatched. The CDR3: CASSLEVTGRNSPLHF. As DNA, the CDR3 is TGTGCCAGCAGCTTAGAGGTGACAGGGCGTAATTCACCCCTCCACTTT.

Note on this clone: The germline gene is not matched at one end of the junction; a read error may be the cause. The chain carries TRBV7-7 and TRBJ2-2; 12 bases fit TRBD2. Germline loops: CDR1 SSHAT, CDR2 FNYEAQ (reference sequence). The CDR3 is made up of 16 amino acids. This CDR3 is CASSLGTSGSTGELFF. The CDR3 DNA follows: TGTGCTAGCAGCTTAGGGACTAGCGGGTCCACCGGGGAGCTGTTTTTT.

This sequence joins TRBV6-5 and TRBJ2-7, with D possibly TRBD1 on 6 matching bases. V lost 4 bases and J lost 3, with 10 bases in between. Germline loops: CDR1 MNHEY, CDR2 SVGAGI. This CDR3 is built from 13 residues. In DNA form, the CDR3 reads TGTGCCAGCAGTTCAGGACAGAGCTACGAGCAGTACTTC. Its translation: CASSSGQSYEQYF.

V is TRBV5-1 and J is TRBJ2-5, with 11 bases lining up with TRBD2. Germline V CDR1 and CDR2: SGHRS, YFSETQ. This CDR3 comprises 16 residues. After removal of 0 bases from V and 3 bases from J, the junction contained 4 bases not matched to a gene. CDR3 loop: CASSLVSSGGKETQYF. The DNA for the CDR3 is TGCGCCAGCAGCTTGGTGTCTAGCGGGGGGAAAGAGACCCAGTACTTC.

This chain uses TRBV9 with TRBJ1-6; 7 bases align to TRBD1. Losses at the gene ends were 4 bases for V and 5 bases for J; bases not matched to a gene: 3. The CDR3 has 14 residues. Germline V lookup: CDR1 SGDLS, CDR2 YYNGEE. DNA for the CDR3: TGTGCCAGCAGCACCGACAGGGATAATTCACCCCTCCACTTT. Its translation: CASSTDRDNSPLHF.

The rearrangement links TRBV30 to TRBJ1-2; D remains ambiguous. Germline values: CDR1 GTSNPN, CDR2 SVGIG (reference sequence). This CDR3 contains 13 residues. V lost 0 bases to trimming and J lost 2 bases, with 7 bases between them. CDR3 sequence (DNA): TGTGCCTGGAGTGTACAGCTAAACTATGGCTACACCTTC. Amino acids: CAWSVQLNYGYTF.

This chain connects TRBV2 to TRBJ1-6; unclear D gene. Trimming took 6 bases from V and 6 from J, leaving 12 bases between them. The germline V gene has CDR1 SNHLY and CDR2 FYNNEI. CDR3 size: 14 residues. In nucleotides, the CDR3 is TGTGCCAGCAGGGTCACAGCCTTTAATTCACCCCTCCACTTT. Translated: CASRVTAFNSPLHF.

This clone is a singleton in its sample. The identical CDR3 is also encoded by other nucleotide sequences in the sample. The chain has TRBV5-1 and TRBJ2-3; 8 bases fit TRBD1. The length of the CDR3 is 14 residues. J was trimmed by 5 bases and V by 3 bases; bases with no gene match: 5. Germline assignment: CDR1 SGHRS and CDR2 YFSETQ. CDR3 in DNA: TGCGCCAGCAGCTCCGGACAGGGAGAAGATACGCAGTATTTT. Translating gives CASSSGQGEDTQYF.

The chain combines TRBV7-8 with TRBJ1-2; 7 nucleotides match TRBD1. The V and J ends lost 4 bases and 5 bases, in that order; junction bases with no gene match: 7. Germline assignment: CDR1 SGHVS and CDR2 FQNEAQ. This CDR3 has 14 amino acids. The CDR3 sequence: CASSSATQGYGYTF. The CDR3 DNA sequence: TGTGCCAGCAGCTCCGCCACACAGGGGTATGGCTACACCTTC.

V and J are TRBV28 and TRBJ1-2; 8 positions match TRBD1. The CDR3 is 15 amino acids. Per germline, CDR1 MDHEN and CDR2 SYDVKM. The trim removed 6 bases at V and 3 bases at J, leaving 9 bases unmatched. CDR3 nucleotide sequence: TGTGCCAGCAGGGGGGACAGGCCCTATGACTATGGCTACACCTTC. Its translation is CASRGDRPYDYGYTF.